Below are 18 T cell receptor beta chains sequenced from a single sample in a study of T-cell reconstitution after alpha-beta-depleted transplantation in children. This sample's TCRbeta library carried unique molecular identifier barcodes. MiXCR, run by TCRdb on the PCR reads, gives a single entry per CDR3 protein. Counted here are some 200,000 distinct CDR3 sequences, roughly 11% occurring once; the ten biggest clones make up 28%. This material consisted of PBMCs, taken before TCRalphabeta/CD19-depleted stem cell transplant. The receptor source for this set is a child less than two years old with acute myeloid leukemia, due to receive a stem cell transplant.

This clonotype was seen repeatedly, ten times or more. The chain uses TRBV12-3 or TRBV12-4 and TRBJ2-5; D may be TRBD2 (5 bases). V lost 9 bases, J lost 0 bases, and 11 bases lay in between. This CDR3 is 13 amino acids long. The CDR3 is CASQLGNQETQYF. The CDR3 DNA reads TGTGCCAGTCAACTAGGGAACCAAGAGACCCAGTACTTC.

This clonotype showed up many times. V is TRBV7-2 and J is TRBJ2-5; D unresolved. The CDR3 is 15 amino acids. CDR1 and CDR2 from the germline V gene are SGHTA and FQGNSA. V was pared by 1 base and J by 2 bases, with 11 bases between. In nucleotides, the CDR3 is TGTGCCAGCAGCTTAGTACCGAGATCACAAGAGACCCAGTACTTC. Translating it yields CASSLVPRSQETQYF.

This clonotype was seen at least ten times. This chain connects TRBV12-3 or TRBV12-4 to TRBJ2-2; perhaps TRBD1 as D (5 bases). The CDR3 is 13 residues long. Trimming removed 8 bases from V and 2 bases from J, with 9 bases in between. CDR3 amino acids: CASGQGNTGELFF. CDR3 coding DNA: TGTGCCAGCGGTCAGGGTAACACCGGGGAGCTGTTTTTT.

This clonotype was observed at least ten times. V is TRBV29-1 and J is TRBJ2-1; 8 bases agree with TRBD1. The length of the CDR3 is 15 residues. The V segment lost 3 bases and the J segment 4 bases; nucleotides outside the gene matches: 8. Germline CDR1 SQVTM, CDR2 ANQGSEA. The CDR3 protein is CSVDLRDRIYNEQFF. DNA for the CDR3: TGCAGCGTTGACCTCCGGGACAGGATTTACAATGAGCAGTTCTTC.

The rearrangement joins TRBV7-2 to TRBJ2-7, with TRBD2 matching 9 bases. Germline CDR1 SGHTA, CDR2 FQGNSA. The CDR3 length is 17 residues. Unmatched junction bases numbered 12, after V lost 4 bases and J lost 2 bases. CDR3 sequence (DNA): TGTGCCAGCAGCTCCAAAACATATAGCGGGAGACCCTACGAGCAGTACTTC. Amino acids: CASSSKTYSGRPYEQYF.

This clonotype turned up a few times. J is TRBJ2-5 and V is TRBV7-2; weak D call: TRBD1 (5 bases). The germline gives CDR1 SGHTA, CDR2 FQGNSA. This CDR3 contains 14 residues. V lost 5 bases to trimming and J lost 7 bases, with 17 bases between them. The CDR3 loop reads CASSIGHSSRTQYF. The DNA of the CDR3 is TGTGCCAGCAGCATAGGACATTCGAGTCGGACCCAGTACTTC.

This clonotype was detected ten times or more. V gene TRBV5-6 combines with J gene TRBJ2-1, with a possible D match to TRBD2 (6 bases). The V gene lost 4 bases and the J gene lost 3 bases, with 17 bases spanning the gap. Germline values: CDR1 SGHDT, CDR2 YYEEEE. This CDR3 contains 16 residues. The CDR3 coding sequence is TGTGCCAGCAGCCCTCAGGGACTGCGGTTCTACAATGAGCAGTTCTTC. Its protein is CASSPQGLRFYNEQFF.

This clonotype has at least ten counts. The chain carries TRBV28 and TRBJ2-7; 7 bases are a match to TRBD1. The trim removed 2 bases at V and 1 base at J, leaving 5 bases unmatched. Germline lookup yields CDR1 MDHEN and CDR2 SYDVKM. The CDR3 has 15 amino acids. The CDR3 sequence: CASSLGQGESYEQYF. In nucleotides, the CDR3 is TGTGCCAGCAGTTTAGGGCAGGGGGAGTCCTACGAGCAGTACTTC.

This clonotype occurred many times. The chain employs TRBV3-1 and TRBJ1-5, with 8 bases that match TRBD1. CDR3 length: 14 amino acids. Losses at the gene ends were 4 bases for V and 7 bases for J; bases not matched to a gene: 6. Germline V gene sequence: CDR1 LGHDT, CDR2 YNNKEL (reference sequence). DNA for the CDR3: TGTGCCAGCAGCCCCACAGGGGGAGGGCAGCCCCAGCATTTT. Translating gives CASSPTGGGQPQHF.

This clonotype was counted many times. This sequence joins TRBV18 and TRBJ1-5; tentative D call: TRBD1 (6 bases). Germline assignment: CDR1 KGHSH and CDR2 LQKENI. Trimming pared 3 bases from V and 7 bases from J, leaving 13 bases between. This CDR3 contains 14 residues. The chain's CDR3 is CASSPVGGGQPQHF. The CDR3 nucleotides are TGTGCCAGCTCACCGGTGGGGGGCGGACAGCCCCAGCATTTT.

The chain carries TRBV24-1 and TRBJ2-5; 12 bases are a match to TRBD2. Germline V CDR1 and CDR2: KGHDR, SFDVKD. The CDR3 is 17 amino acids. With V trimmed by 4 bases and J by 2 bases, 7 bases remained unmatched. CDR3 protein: CATSDPGLAGSQETQYF. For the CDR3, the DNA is TGTGCCACCAGTGACCCTGGACTAGCGGGGTCTCAAGAGACCCAGTACTTC.

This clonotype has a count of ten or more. The CDR3 sequence is CSARDWGLAGYEQYF. The CDR3 DNA is TGCAGTGCTAGAGATTGGGGACTAGCGGGGTACGAGCAGTACTTC. The chain employs TRBV20-1 and TRBJ2-7; 13 bases are a match to TRBD2. CDR1 is DFQATT, CDR2 SNEGSKA, per germline (reference sequence). The CDR3 consists of 15 residues. After removal of 0 bases from V and 4 bases from J, the junction contained 3 bases not matched to a gene.

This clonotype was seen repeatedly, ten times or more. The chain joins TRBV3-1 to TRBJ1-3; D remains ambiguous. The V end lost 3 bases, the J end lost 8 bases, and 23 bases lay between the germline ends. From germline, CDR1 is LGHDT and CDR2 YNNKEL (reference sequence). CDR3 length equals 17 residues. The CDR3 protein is CASSHTEHVRPADTIYF. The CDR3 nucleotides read TGTGCCAGCAGCCATACGGAACATGTGCGCCCGGCGGACACCATATATTTT. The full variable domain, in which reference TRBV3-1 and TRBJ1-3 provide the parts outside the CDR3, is DTAVSQTPKYLVTQMGNDKSIKCEQNLGHDTMYWYKQDSKKFLKIMFSYNNKELIINETVPNRFSPKSPDKAHLNLHINSLELGDSAVYFCASSHTEHVRPADTIYFGEGSWLTVV.

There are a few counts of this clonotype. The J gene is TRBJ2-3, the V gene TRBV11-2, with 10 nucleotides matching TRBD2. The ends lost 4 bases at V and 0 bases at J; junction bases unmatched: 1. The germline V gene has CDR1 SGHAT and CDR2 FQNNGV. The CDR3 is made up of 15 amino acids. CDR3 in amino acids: CASSSGLASTDTQYF. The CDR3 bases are TGTGCCAGCAGCTCGGGACTAGCGAGCACAGATACGCAGTATTTT.

CDR3 protein: CSAPSDFHTDTQYF. DNA for the CDR3: TGCAGCGCACCCTCGGATTTTCACACAGATACGCAGTATTTT. This chain connects TRBV29-1 to TRBJ2-3; the D is unclear. The V gene lost 7 bases and the J gene lost 2 bases, with 16 bases spanning the gap. CDR1 is SQVTM and CDR2 is ANQGSEA in the germline V gene. This CDR3 has 14 amino acids.

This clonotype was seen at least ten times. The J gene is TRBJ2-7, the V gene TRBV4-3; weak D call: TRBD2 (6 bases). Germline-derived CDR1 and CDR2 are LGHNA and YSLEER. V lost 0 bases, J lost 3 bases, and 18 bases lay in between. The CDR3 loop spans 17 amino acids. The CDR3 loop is CASSQDAGPSAYYEQYF. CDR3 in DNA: TGCGCCAGCAGCCAAGATGCGGGCCCTAGCGCATACTACGAGCAGTACTTC.

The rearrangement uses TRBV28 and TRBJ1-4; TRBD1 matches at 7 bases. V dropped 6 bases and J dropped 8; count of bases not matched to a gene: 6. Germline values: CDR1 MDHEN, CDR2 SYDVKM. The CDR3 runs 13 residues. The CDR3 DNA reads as TGTGCCAGCAGAAGGACAGGTTTCGAAAAACTGTTTTTT. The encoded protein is CASRRTGFEKLFF.

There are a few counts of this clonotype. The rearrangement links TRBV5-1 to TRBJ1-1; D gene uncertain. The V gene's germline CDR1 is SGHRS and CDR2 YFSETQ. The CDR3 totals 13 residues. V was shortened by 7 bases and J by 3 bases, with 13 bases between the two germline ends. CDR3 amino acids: CASYYTRDTEAFF. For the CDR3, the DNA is TGCGCCAGCTACTATACGCGGGACACTGAAGCTTTCTTT.